This T cell receptor beta chain originates from a study of cytomegalovirus exposure and HLA in healthy donors. Study-level background: In a later analysis, it was reported that the roughly 120 validation repertoires had been produced on the same platform as the 690 or so repertoires belonging to the first cohort. General study results and limits: It was confirmed in vitro that a few of the CMV-associated chains were specific for CMV antigens. Published work reported that the classifier diagnosed cytomegalovirus status with high specificity and sensitivity.

The method was immunoSEQ multiplex PCR; TCRdb's version includes in-frame clones alone and lacks a portion of them. Of 150,000 to 200,000 clones listed, about 89% are singletons. Details on this clone: Antigen: not known.

The CDR3 length is 13 residues. The V gene lost 3 bases and the J gene lost 6 bases, with 6 bases spanning the gap. Germline CDR1 is SGHDN and CDR2 is FVKESK. This TCR was sampled from a young man in good health and CMV-seropositive. Material for sequencing was PBMCs. The chain carries TRBV14 and TRBJ1-6; no reliable D call. Here the CDR3 DNA reads TGTGCCAGCAGCCATGCCGGTAATTCACCCCTCCACTTT. This encodes CASSHAGNSPLHF.